This is a list of T cell receptor beta chains from one sample in a study of cytomegalovirus exposure and HLA in healthy donors. Method: immunoSEQ multiplex PCR; TCRdb's copy keeps in-frame clones and lacks some. This table has roughly 200,000 clones, 86% appearing once. The sample comprised PBMCs. Receptors originate from a man aged 30 to 39 in good health and CMV-seropositive. Both conserved end residues are part of each CDR3. Each record gives: clone size, D gene, J gene, V gene, CDR3 protein, CDR3 DNA. The D gene is left open where the match is weak. For some rows the clone size is stated as once, few or many, or as a class when expanded; others skip it.

- | - | TRBJ1-1 | TRBV9 | CASSPGGSSGEAFF | TGTGCCAGCAGCCCAGGCGGGAGTTCGGGTGAAGCTTTCTTT
- | - | TRBJ2-4 | TRBV9 | CASSVTERPNIQYF | TGTGCCAGCAGCGTAACCGAGCGCCCAAACATTCAGTACTTC
- | TRBD1 | TRBJ1-2 | TRBV9 | CASSVGQGAVSYTF | TGTGCCAGCAGCGTAGGACAGGGGGCCGTTAGCTACACCTTC
- | - | TRBJ2-7 | TRBV18 | CASSGGTSYEQYF | TGTGCCAGCTCAGGCGGGACCTCCTACGAGCAGTACTTC
- | - | TRBJ1-2 | TRBV7-9 | CASSLSILGGVEDGYTF | TGTGCCAGCAGCTTGTCCATTCTAGGGGGAGTTGAGGATGGCTACACCTTC
- | TRBD1 | TRBJ1-1 | TRBV9 | CASSSRGTGATEAFF | TGTGCCAGCAGCTCCCGAGGGACAGGGGCCACTGAAGCTTTCTTT
few | - | TRBJ2-7 | TRBV6-5 | CASSYEDSGISYEQYF | TGTGCCAGCAGTTACGAGGACAGTGGGATCTCCTACGAGCAGTACTTC
- | - | TRBJ2-5 | TRBV7-9 | CASSFGPGGPQETQYF | TGTGCCAGCAGCTTTGGGCCCGGGGGGCCTCAAGAGACCCAGTACTTC
once | - | TRBJ1-1 | TRBV6-6 | CATAPTKGVGFF | TGTGCCACAGCCCCGACGAAAGGAGTAGGTTTCTTT
- | - | TRBJ1-2 | TRBV11-1 | CASSQGYGYTF | TGTGCCAGCAGCCAGGGGTATGGCTACACCTTC
- | - | TRBJ2-7 | TRBV21-1 | CASSNGEGLEQYF | TGTGCCAGCAGCAATGGGGAGGGGCTCGAGCAGTACTTC
- | - | TRBJ1-1 | TRBV5-6 | CASSLQGHYTEAFF | TGTGCCAGCAGCTTGCAGGGGCATTACACTGAAGCTTTCTTT
- | - | TRBJ2-5 | TRBV5-6 | CASSVQRRLGGETQYF | TGTGCCAGCAGCGTGCAACGGAGACTCGGGGGAGAGACCCAGTACTTC
- | TRBD2 | TRBJ2-7 | TRBV2 | CATSRTSGPYEQYF | TGTGCCACCTCTCGTACTAGCGGGCCCTACGAGCAGTACTTC
- | TRBD2 | TRBJ2-3 | TRBV10-1 | CASIGRADTQYF | TGCGCCAGCATTGGGAGGGCAGATACGCAGTATTTT
once | - | TRBJ1-2 | TRBV7-8 | CASSLGAGEVYGYTF | TGTGCCAGCAGCTTAGGAGCAGGGGAGGTTTATGGCTACACCTTC